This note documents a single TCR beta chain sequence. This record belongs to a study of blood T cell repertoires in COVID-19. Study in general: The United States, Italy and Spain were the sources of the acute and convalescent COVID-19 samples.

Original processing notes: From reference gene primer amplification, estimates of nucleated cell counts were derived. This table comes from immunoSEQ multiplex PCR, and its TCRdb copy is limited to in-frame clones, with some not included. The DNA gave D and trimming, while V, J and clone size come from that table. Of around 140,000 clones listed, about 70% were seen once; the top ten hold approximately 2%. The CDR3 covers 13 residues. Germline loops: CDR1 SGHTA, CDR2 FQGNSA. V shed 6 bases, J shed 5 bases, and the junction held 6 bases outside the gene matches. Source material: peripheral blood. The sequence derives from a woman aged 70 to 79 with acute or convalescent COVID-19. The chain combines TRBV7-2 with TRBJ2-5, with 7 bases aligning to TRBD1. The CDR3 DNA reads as TGTGCCAGCAGAGAGACAGGGTCGGAGACCCAGTACTTC. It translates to CASRETGSETQYF.